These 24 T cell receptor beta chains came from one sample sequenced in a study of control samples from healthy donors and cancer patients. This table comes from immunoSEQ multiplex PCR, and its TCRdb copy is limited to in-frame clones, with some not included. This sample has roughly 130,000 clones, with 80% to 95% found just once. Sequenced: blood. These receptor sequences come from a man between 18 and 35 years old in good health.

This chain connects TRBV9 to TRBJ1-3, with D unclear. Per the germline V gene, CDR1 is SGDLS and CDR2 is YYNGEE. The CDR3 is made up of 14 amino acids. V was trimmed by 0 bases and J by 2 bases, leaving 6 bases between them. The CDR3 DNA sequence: TGTGCCAGCAGCGTAGGGATTACTGGAAACACCATATATTTT. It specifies CASSVGITGNTIYF.

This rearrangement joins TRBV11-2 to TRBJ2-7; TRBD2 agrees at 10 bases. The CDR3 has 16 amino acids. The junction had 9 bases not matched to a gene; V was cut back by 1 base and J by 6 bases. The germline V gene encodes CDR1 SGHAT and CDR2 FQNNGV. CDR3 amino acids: CASSLVSLAGASEQYF. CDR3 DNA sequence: TGTGCCAGCAGCTTAGTTTCCCTAGCGGGGGCAAGCGAGCAGTACTTC.

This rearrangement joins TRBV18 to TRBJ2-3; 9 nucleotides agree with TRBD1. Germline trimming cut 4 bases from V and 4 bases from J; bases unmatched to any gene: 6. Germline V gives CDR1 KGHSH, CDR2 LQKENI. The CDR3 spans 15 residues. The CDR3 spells CASSLDRGYADTQYF. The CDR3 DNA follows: TGTGCCAGCTCACTGGACAGGGGATATGCAGATACGCAGTATTTT.

CDR3 nucleotides: TGTGTCACCCTCATGACCAGGGGCTATGGCTACACCTTC. Its protein is CVTLMTRGYGYTF. The genes are TRBV21-1 and TRBJ1-2; whether TRBD1, the table's D call, matches the DNA was not checked. TRBV21-1 is a pseudogene locus. The CDR3 has 13 residues.

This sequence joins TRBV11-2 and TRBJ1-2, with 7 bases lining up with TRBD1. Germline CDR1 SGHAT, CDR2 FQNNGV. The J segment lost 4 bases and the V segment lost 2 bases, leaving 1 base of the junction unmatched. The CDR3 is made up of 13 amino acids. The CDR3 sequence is CASSLQGVYGYTF. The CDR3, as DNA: TGTGCCAGCAGCTTACAGGGGGTCTATGGCTACACCTTC.

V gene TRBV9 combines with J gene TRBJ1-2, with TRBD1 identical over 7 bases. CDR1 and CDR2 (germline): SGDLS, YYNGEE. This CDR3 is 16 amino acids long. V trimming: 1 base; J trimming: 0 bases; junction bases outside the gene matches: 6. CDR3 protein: CASSVPTGVTNYGYTF. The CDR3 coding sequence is TGTGCCAGCAGCGTACCCACAGGGGTGACTAACTATGGCTACACCTTC.

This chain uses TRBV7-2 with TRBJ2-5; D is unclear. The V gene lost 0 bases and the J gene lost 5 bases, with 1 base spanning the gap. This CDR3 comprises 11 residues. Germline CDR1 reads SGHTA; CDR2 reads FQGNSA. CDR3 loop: CASSLAETQYF. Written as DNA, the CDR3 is TGTGCCAGCAGCTTAGCGGAGACCCAGTACTTC.

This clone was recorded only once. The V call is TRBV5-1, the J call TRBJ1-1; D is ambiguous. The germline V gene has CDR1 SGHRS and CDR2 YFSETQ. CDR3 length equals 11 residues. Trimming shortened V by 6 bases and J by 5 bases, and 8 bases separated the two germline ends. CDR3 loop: CASKGGTEAFF. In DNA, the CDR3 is TGCGCCAGCAAGGGAGGGACTGAAGCTTTCTTT.

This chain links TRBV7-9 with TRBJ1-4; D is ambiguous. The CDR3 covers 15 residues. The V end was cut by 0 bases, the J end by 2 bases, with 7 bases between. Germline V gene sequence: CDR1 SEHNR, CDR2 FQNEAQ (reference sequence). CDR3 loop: CASSLAWVTNEKLFF. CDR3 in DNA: TGTGCCAGCAGCTTAGCGTGGGTGACTAATGAAAAACTGTTTTTT.

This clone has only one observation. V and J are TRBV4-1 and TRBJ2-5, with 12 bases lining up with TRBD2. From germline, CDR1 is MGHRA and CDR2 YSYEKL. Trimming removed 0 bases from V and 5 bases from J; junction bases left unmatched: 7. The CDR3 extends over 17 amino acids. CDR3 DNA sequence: TGCGCCAGCAGCCAAGAGACTAGCGGGGGAACAATTGAGACCCAGTACTTC. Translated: CASSQETSGGTIETQYF.

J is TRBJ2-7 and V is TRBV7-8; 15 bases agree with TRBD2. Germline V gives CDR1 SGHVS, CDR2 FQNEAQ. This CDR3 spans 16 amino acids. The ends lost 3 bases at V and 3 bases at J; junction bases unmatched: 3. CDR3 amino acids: CASSLGTSGRYYEQYV. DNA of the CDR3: TGTGCCAGCAGCTTGGGGACTAGCGGGAGGTACTACGAGCAGTACGTC.

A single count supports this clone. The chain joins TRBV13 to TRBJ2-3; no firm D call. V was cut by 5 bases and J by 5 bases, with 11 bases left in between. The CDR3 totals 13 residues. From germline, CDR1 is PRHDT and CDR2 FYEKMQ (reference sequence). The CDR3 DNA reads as TGTGCCAGCAGCCTCCACTCGGTAGATACGCAGTATTTT. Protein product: CASSLHSVDTQYF. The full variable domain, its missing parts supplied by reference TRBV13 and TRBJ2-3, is AAGVIQSPRHLIKEKRETATLKCYPIPRHDTVYWYQQGPGQDPQFLISFYEKMQSDKGSIPDRFSAQQFSDYHSELNMSSLELGDSALYFCASSLHSVDTQYFGPGTRLTVL.

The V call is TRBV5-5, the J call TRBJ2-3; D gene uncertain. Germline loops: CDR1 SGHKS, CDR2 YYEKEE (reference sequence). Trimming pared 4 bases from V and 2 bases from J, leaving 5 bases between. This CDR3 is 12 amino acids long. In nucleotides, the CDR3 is TGTGCCAGCAGCGGTATCACAGATACGCAGTATTTT. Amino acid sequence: CASSGITDTQYF.

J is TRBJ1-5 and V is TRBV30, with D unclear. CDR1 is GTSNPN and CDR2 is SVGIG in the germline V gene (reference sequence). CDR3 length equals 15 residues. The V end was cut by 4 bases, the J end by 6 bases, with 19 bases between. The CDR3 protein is CAWNTQSIGGQPQHF. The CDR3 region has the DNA TGTGCCTGGAATACCCAATCCATAGGAGGTCAGCCCCAGCATTTT.

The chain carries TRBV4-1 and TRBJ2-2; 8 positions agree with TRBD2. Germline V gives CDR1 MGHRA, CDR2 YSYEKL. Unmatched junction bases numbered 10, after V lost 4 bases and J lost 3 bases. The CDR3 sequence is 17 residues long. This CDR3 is CASSPSPGGRYTGELFF. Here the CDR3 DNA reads TGCGCCAGCAGCCCCTCGCCGGGGGGGAGGTACACCGGGGAGCTGTTTTTT.

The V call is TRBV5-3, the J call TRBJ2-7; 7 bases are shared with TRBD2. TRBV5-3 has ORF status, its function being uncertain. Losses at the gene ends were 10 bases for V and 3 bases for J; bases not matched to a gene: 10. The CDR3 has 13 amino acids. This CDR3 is CALYQREVYEQYV. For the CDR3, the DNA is TGTGCCTTATATCAGCGGGAAGTCTACGAGCAGTACGTC.

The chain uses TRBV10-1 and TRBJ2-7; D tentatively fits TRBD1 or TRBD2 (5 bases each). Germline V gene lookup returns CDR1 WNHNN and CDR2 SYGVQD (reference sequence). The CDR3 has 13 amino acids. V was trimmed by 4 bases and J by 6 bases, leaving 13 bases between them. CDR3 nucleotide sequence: TGCGCCAGCAGTGCCGGGACCGGACTCGAGCAGTACTTC. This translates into CASSAGTGLEQYF.

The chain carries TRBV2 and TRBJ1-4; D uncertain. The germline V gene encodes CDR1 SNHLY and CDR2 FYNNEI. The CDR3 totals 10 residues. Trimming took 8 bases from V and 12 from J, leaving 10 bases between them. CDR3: CASQMVELFF. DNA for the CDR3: TGTGCCAGCCAAATGGTAGAACTGTTTTTT. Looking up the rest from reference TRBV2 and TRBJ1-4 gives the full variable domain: EPEVTQTPSHQVTQMGQEVILRCVPISNHLYFYWYRQILGQKVEFLVSFYNNEISEKSEIFDDQFSVERPDGSNFTLKIRSTKLEDSAMYFCASQMVELFFGSGTQLSVL.

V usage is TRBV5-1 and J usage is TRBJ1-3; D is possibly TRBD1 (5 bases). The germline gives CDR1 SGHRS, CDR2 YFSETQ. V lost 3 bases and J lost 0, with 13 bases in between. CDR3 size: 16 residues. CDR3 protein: CASSSGTPSSGNTIYF. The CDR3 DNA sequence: TGCGCCAGCAGCTCAGGGACGCCGAGCTCTGGAAACACCATATATTTT.

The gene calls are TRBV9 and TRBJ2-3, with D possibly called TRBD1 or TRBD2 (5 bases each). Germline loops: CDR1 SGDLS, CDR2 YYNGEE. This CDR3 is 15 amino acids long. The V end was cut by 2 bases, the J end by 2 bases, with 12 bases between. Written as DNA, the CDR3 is TGTGCCAGCAGCGTCCGGGACGGGAACACAGATACGCAGTATTTT. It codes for CASSVRDGNTDTQYF.

CDR3 nucleotides: TGTGCTAGTGGCCCGACCAACAGCCCAACCCTCCACTTT. Its protein product is CASGPTNSPTLHF. The chain employs TRBV12-5 and TRBJ1-6; D remains unclear. This CDR3 region has 13 residues. The germline gives CDR1 LGHNT, CDR2 FRNRAP. Trimming stripped 6 bases from V and 14 bases from J, with 17 bases between.

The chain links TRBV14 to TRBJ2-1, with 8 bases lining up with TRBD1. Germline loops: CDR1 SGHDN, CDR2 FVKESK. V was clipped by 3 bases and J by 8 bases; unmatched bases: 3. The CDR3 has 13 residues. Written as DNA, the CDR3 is TGTGCCAGCAGCCAGACAGGGGAGCATGAGCAGTTCTTC. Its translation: CASSQTGEHEQFF. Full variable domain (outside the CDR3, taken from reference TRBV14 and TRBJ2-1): EAGVTQFPSHSVIEKGQTVTLRCDPISGHDNLYWYRRVMGKEIKFLLHFVKESKQDESGMPNNRFLAERTGGTYSTLKVQPAELEDSGVYFCASSQTGEHEQFFGPGTRLTVL.

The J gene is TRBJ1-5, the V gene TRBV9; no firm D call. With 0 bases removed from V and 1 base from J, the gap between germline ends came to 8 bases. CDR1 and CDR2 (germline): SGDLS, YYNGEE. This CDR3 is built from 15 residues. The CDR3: CASSVDGLSNQPQHF. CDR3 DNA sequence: TGTGCCAGCAGCGTAGACGGATTAAGCAATCAGCCCCAGCATTTT. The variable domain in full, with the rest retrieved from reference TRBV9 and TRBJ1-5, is DSGVTQTPKHLITATGQRVTLRCSPRSGDLSVYWYQQSLDQGLQFLIQYYNGEERAKGNILERFSAQQFPDLHSELNLSSLELGDSALYFCASSVDGLSNQPQHFGDGTRLSIL.

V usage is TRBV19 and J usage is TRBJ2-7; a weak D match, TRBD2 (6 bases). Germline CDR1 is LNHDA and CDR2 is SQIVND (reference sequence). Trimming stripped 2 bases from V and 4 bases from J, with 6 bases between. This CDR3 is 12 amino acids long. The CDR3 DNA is TGTGCCAGTAGTATAAGCGGGTACGAGCAGTACTTC. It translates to CASSISGYEQYF. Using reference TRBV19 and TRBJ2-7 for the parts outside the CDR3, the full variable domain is DGGITQSPKYLFRKEGQNVTLSCEQNLNHDAMYWYRQDPGQGLRLIYYSQIVNDFQKGDIAEGYSVSREKKESFPLTVTSAQKNPTAFYLCASSISGYEQYFGPGTRLTVT.